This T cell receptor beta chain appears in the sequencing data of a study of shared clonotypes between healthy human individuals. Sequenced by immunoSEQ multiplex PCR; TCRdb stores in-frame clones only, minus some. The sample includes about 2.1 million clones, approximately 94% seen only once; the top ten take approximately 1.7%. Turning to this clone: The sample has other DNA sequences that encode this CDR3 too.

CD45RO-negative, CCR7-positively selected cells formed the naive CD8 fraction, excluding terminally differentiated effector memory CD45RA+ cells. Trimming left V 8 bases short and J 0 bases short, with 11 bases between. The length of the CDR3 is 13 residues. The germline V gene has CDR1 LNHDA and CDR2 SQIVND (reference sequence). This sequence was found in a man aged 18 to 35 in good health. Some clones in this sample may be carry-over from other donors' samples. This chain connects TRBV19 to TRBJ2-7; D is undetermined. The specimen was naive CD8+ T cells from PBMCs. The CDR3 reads CASSSGVSYEQYF. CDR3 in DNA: TGTGCCAGTTCTTCTGGAGTCTCCTACGAGCAGTACTTC.